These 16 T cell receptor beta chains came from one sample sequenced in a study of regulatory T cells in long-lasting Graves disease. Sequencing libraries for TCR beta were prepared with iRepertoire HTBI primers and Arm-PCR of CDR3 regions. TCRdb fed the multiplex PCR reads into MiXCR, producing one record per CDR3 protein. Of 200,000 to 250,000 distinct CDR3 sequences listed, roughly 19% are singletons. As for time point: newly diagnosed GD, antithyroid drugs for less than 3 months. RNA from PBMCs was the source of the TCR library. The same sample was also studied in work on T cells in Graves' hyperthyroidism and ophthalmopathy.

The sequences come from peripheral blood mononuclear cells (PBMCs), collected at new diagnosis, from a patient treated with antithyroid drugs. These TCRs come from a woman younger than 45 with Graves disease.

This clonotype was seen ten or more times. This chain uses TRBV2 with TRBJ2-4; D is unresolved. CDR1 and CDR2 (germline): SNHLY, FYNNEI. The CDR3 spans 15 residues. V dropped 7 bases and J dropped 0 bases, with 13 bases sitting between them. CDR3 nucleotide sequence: TGTGCCAGCATTCTCACACAGCTAGCCAAAAACATTCAGTACTTC. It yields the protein CASILTQLAKNIQYF. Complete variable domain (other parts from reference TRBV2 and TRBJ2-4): EPEVTQTPSHQVTQMGQEVILRCVPISNHLYFYWYRQILGQKVEFLVSFYNNEISEKSEIFDDQFSVERPDGSNFTLKIRSTKLEDSAMYFCASILTQLAKNIQYFGAGTRLSVL.

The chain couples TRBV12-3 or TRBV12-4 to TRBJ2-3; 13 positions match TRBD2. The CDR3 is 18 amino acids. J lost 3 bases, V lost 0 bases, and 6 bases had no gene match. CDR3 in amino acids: CASSLARGLAGLTDTQYF. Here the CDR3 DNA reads TGTGCCAGCAGTTTAGCGCGGGGACTAGCGGGGCTTACAGATACGCAGTATTTT.

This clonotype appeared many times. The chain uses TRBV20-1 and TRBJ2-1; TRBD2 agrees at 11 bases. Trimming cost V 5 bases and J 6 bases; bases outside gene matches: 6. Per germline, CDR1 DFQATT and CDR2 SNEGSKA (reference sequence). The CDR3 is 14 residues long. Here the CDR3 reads CSALSGRGFNEQFF. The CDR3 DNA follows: TGCAGTGCTCTTAGCGGGAGGGGCTTCAATGAGCAGTTCTTC.

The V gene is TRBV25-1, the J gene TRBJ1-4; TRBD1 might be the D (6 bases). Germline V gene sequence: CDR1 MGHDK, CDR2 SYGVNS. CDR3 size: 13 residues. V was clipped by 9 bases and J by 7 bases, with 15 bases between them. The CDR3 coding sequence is TGTGCCAGAGAGGGGGGGGGGTGTGAAAAACTGTTTTTT. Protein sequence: CAREGGGCEKLFF.

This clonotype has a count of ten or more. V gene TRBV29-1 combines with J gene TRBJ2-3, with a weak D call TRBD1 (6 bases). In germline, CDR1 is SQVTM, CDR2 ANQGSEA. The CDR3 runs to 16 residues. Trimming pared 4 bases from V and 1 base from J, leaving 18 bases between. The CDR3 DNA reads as TGCAGCGTTGTGGGGGCTAGTAGGTCTCGCACAGATACGCAGTATTTT. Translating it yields CSVVGASRSRTDTQYF.

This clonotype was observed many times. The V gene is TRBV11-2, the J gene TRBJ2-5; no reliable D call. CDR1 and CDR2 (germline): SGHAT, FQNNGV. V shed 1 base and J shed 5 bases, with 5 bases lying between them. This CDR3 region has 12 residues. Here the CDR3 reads CASSLAAETQYF. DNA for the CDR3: TGTGCCAGCAGCTTAGCGGCGGAGACCCAGTACTTC.

The CDR3 reads CASSFGLGGQPQHF. CDR3 sequence (DNA): TGTGCCAGCAGTTTCGGGTTGGGGGGTCAGCCCCAGCATTTT. The chain is built from TRBV12-3 or TRBV12-4 and TRBJ1-5, with D possibly TRBD1 on 5 matching bases. Trimming shortened V by 3 bases and J by 6 bases, and 12 bases separated the two germline ends. The CDR3 sequence is 14 residues long.

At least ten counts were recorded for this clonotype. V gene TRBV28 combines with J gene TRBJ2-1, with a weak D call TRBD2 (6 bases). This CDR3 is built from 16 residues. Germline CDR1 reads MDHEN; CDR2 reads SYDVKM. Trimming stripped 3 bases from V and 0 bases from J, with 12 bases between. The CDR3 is CASSFLGGSSYNEQFF. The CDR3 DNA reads TGTGCCAGCAGTTTTCTCGGGGGAAGCTCCTACAATGAGCAGTTCTTC.

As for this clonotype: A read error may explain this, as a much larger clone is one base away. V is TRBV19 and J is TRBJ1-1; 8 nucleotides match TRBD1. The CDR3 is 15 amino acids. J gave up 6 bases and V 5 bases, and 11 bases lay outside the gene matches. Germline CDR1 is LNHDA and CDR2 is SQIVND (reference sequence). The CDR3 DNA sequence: TGTGCCAGTAGTTCCCCGGGACAGGCTAACGCTGAAGCTTTCTTT. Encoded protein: CASSSPGQANAEAFF.

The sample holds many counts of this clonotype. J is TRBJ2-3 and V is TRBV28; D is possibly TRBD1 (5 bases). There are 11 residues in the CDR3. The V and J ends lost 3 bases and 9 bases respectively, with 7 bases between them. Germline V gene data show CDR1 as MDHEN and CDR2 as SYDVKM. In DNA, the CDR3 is TGTGCCAGCAGTTTGGGGCCGACGCAGTATTTT. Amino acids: CASSLGPTQYF.

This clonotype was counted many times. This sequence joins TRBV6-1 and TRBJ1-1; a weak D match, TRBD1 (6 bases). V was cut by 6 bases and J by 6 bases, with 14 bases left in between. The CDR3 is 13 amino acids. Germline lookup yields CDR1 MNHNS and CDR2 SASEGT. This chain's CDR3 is CASRRQVRAEAFF. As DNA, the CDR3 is TGTGCCAGCAGGAGACAGGTGCGGGCTGAAGCTTTCTTT.

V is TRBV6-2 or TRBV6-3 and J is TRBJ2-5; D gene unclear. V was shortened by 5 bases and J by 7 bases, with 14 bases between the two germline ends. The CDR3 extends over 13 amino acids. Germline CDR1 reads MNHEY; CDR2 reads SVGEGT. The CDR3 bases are TGTGCCAGCAGTGAAGGAGAGGTCGGGACCCAGTACTTC. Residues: CASSEGEVGTQYF.

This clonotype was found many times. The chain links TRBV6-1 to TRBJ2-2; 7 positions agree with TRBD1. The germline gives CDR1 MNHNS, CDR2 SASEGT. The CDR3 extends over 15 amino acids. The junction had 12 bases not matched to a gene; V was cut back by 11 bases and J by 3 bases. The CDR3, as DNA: TGTGCCGGACAATCGACAGGGTGGGACACCGGGGAGCTGTTTTTT. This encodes CAGQSTGWDTGELFF.

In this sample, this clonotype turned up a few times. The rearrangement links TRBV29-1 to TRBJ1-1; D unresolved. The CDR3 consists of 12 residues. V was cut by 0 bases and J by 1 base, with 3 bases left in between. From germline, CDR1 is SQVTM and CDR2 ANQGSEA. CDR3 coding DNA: TGCAGCGTTGAAGAAGCGAACACTGAAGCTTTCTTT. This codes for CSVEEANTEAFF.

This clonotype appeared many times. This CDR3 reads CASSLLLGPSYEQYF. The CDR3 DNA is TGTGCCAGCAGCTTACTTCTGGGACCCTCCTACGAGCAGTACTTC. The rearrangement joins TRBV7-2 to TRBJ2-7; D tentatively reads TRBD1 or TRBD2 (5 bases each). V lost 2 bases and J lost 0, with 11 bases in between. The CDR3 extends over 15 amino acids. Germline CDR1 reads SGHTA; CDR2 reads FQGNSA.

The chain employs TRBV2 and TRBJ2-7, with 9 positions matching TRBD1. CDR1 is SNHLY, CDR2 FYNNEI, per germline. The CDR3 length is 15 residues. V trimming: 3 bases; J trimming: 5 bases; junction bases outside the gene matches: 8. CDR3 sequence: CASSDIGTGFHEQYF. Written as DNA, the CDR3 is TGTGCCAGCAGTGATATTGGGACAGGGTTCCACGAGCAGTACTTC.